The following is a TCR beta chain sequence with its context. The data derive from a study of blood T cells in healthy people across ages. A second PCR of about 6 to 12 cycles used a sample-barcoded 5' primer and a J-beta primer mix. Each CDR3 protein gets one entry after TCRdb re-called the 5' RACE reads with MiXCR. Here the sample spans about 1.4 million distinct CDR3 sequences, around 59% being singletons. The CDR3 is made up of 16 amino acids. The germline V gene encodes CDR1 SEHNR and CDR2 FQNEAQ (reference sequence). Losses at the gene ends were 5 bases for V and 4 bases for J; bases not matched to a gene: 10.

The chain combines TRBV7-9 with TRBJ2-1; 8 bases are shared with TRBD2. This TCR was sampled from a man in his late teens or twenties in good health. Sequencing input: blood. CDR3 amino acids: CASSQLRGGRYNEQFF. CDR3 nucleotide sequence: TGTGCCAGCAGCCAACTTCGGGGGGGCCGTTACAATGAGCAGTTCTTC.